The 28 T cell receptor beta chains given below trace back to one sample, sequenced in a study of cytomegalovirus exposure and HLA in healthy donors. PCR amplification relied on 60 Vbeta primers (plus 13 Jbeta primers). The data were produced by immunoSEQ multiplex PCR, yet TCRdb's version contains in-frame clones alone and is incomplete. This repertoire shows roughly 110,000 clones, about 70% found once; its top ten account for nearly 0.9%. The sequencing input was PBMCs. The receptors derive from a woman aged 30 to 39 in good health and CMV-seronegative.

A remark on this clone: One junction end does not reproduce the germline sequence, and a read error may be involved. This sequence joins TRBV7-9 and TRBJ1-1; D is possibly TRBD1 (6 bases). Germline CDR1 is SEHNR and CDR2 is FQNEAQ (reference sequence). The CDR3 is 15 amino acids. In DNA form, the CDR3 reads TGTGCCAGCAGCTTGCAGGGGCTTGGGAACCCTGAAGCTTTCTTT. Its protein product is CASSLQGLGNPEAFF.

This clone was observed a few times. V gene TRBV19 combines with J gene TRBJ1-1, with 8 nucleotides matching TRBD1. Germline CDR1 LNHDA, CDR2 SQIVND (reference sequence). The CDR3 sequence is 14 residues long. V was pared by 3 bases and J by 4 bases, with 4 bases of the junction left unmatched. Here the CDR3 reads CASSMATGGTEAFF. The CDR3 nucleotides are TGTGCCAGTAGTATGGCAACAGGGGGCACTGAAGCTTTCTTT.

Only a few counts were recorded for this clone. The chain carries TRBV4-2 and TRBJ2-6, with 7 bases lining up with TRBD1. Germline CDR1 and CDR2: LGHNA and YNFKEQ. V lost 3 bases to trimming and J lost 3 bases; unmatched junction nucleotides: 5. This CDR3 is 16 amino acids long. CDR3 loop: CASSQETGDGANVLTF. As DNA, the CDR3 is TGTGCCAGCAGCCAGGAAACAGGGGATGGGGCCAACGTCCTGACTTTC.

The chain employs TRBV5-1 and TRBJ1-2; 7 positions agree with TRBD1. V dropped 0 bases and J dropped 6; count of bases not matched to a gene: 14. Germline V gene data show CDR1 as SGHRS and CDR2 as YFSETQ. The CDR3 loop spans 17 amino acids. CDR3 sequence reads: CASSLGAGGFTGHGYTF. CDR3 DNA: TGCGCCAGCAGCTTGGGTGCAGGGGGTTTTACGGGTCATGGCTACACCTTC.

The rearrangement links TRBV30 to TRBJ1-1; TRBD1 might be the D (6 bases). Germline CDR1 is GTSNPN and CDR2 is SVGIG (reference sequence). Trimming removed 2 bases from V and 2 bases from J, with 15 bases in between. CDR3 length: 15 amino acids. The CDR3 region has the DNA TGTGCCTGGAGTCCCCCTTGGGGGCCAAACACTGAAGCTTTCTTT. Protein: CAWSPPWGPNTEAFF. Full variable domain (rest looked up from reference TRBV30 and TRBJ1-1): SQTIHQWPATLVQPVGSPLSLECTVEGTSNPNLYWYRQAAGRGLQLLFYSVGIGQISSEVPQNLSASRPQDRQFILSSKKLLLSDSGFYLCAWSPPWGPNTEAFFGQGTRLTVV.

The chain is built from TRBV27 and TRBJ2-1, with D possibly matching TRBD2 (6 bases). Trimming took 6 bases from V and 13 from J, leaving 13 bases between them. This CDR3 has 11 amino acids. Germline-derived CDR1 and CDR2 are MNHEY and SMNVEV (reference sequence). The CDR3 loop reads CASSQWGVQFF. CDR3 nucleotide sequence: TGTGCCAGCAGCCAGTGGGGGGTTCAGTTCTTC.

The CDR3 loop is CASSLDQYGYTF. CDR3 DNA: TGTGCCAGCAGCTTAGACCAGTATGGCTACACCTTC. This sequence joins TRBV7-2 and TRBJ1-2; D unclear. V lost 1 base and J lost 5, with 5 bases in between. CDR1 is SGHTA and CDR2 is FQGNSA in the germline V gene. CDR3 size: 12 residues.

The chain uses TRBV11-2 and TRBJ1-2; D unresolved. CDR1 and CDR2 (germline): SGHAT, FQNNGV. Trimming took off 5 bases at V and 2 bases at J, with 12 bases between the two ends. The CDR3 runs 14 residues. In nucleotides, the CDR3 is TGTGCCAGCAGCCAGAACCCAGAAAACTATGGCTACACCTTC. Its translation is CASSQNPENYGYTF. Based on the CDR3 plus reference TRBV11-2 and TRBJ1-2, the full variable domain is EAGVAQSPRYKIIEKRQSVAFWCNPISGHATLYWYQQILGQGPKLLIQFQNNGVVDDSQLPKDRFSAERLKGVDSTLKIQPAKLEDSAVYLCASSQNPENYGYTFGSGTRLTVV.

This clone has just a few counts. The chain recombines TRBV27 with TRBJ2-7; D might be TRBD2 (7 bases). CDR3 length equals 11 residues. The germline V gene has CDR1 MNHEY and CDR2 SMNVEV (reference sequence). The V gene lost 11 bases and the J gene lost 2 bases, with 10 bases spanning the gap. CDR3: CAAGAAYEQYF. CDR3 in DNA: TGTGCCGCGGGGGCGGCCTACGAGCAGTACTTC.

This clone has just a few counts. The gene calls are TRBV30 and TRBJ2-1; 7 nucleotides match TRBD2. V dropped 1 base and J dropped 8; count of bases not matched to a gene: 11. The CDR3 consists of 15 residues. Germline V gives CDR1 GTSNPN, CDR2 SVGIG (reference sequence). Here the CDR3 DNA reads TGTGCCTGGAGTGAAGCTAGCGGATTTAGAGATGAGCAGTTCTTC. Protein sequence: CAWSEASGFRDEQFF.

With regard to this clone: Sequence at one end of the junction differs from germline and may be a read error. V and J are TRBV18 and TRBJ1-1; the D gene is possibly TRBD1 (6 bases). The CDR3 length is 13 residues. The V gene's germline CDR1 is KGHSH and CDR2 LQKENI. The CDR3 protein is CASSNRDSSEVFF. The CDR3, as DNA: TGTGCCAGCTCGAACAGGGATTCCTCTGAAGTTTTCTTT.

The gene calls are TRBV5-4 and TRBJ2-4; D is perhaps TRBD1 (6 bases). V lost 1 base and J 7 bases, leaving 18 bases between the germline ends. CDR3 length equals 16 residues. From germline, CDR1 is SGHNT and CDR2 YYREEE (reference sequence). CDR3 coding DNA: TGTGCCAGCAGCTTGAAAATAGGGGGTGAGGGGAACATTCAGTACTTC. Protein product: CASSLKIGGEGNIQYF. The full variable domain, with the rest looked up from reference TRBV5-4 and TRBJ2-4, is ETGVTQSPTHLIKTRGQQVTLRCSSQSGHNTVSWYQQALGQGPQFIFQYYREEENGRGNFPPRFSGLQFPNYSSELNVNALELDDSALYLCASSLKIGGEGNIQYFGAGTRLSVL.

V gene TRBV9 combines with J gene TRBJ2-3, with 9 positions matching TRBD1. Germline CDR1 reads SGDLS; CDR2 reads YYNGEE. This CDR3 is 18 amino acids long. The trim removed 4 bases at V and 2 bases at J, leaving 14 bases unmatched. The CDR3 DNA follows: TGTGCCAGCAGCCCCCGACAGGGGGTGAATCCATTCACAGATACGCAGTATTTT. Amino acid sequence: CASSPRQGVNPFTDTQYF. Drawing the rest from reference TRBV9 and TRBJ2-3, the complete variable domain is DSGVTQTPKHLITATGQRVTLRCSPRSGDLSVYWYQQSLDQGLQFLIQYYNGEERAKGNILERFSAQQFPDLHSELNLSSLELGDSALYFCASSPRQGVNPFTDTQYFGPGTRLTVL.

The chain links TRBV27 to TRBJ2-1; 14 positions match TRBD2. With V trimmed by 6 bases and J by 6 bases, 4 bases remained unmatched. This CDR3 contains 15 residues. Germline V CDR1 and CDR2: MNHEY, SMNVEV (reference sequence). CDR3 nucleotide sequence: TGTGCCAGCAGGCCCGGGACTAGCGGGAGCAATGAGCAGTTCTTC. Translated, it gives CASRPGTSGSNEQFF.

The chain joins TRBV15 to TRBJ1-4; D unresolved. V was trimmed by 1 base and J by 6 bases, leaving 12 bases between them. CDR3 size: 15 residues. From germline, CDR1 is LNHNV and CDR2 YYDKDF (reference sequence). The chain's CDR3 is CATSRGAGWYEKLFF. CDR3 nucleotide sequence: TGTGCCACCAGCAGAGGGGCGGGGTGGTATGAAAAACTGTTTTTT.

The table lists this clone with a few counts. V is TRBV19 and J is TRBJ1-1; 11 positions agree with TRBD1. The CDR3 is 12 residues long. V trimming: 9 bases; J trimming: 6 bases; junction bases outside the gene matches: 3. Germline CDR1 and CDR2: LNHDA and SQIVND (reference sequence). CDR3 in amino acids: CASWDRGAEAFF. CDR3 DNA sequence: TGTGCCAGCTGGGACAGGGGGGCTGAAGCTTTCTTT.

The chain combines TRBV13 with TRBJ1-2, with D perhaps TRBD1 (6 bases). CDR1 PRHDT and CDR2 FYEKMQ come from the germline V gene (reference sequence). CDR3 length equals 16 residues. V dropped 2 bases and J dropped 2 bases, with 15 bases sitting between them. The CDR3 DNA reads TGTGCCAGCAGCTTAAAATTCCTCCAGGGGAACTATGGCTACACCTTC. Protein product: CASSLKFLQGNYGYTF. Filled out from reference TRBV13 and TRBJ1-2, the complete variable domain reads AAGVIQSPRHLIKEKRETATLKCYPIPRHDTVYWYQQGPGQDPQFLISFYEKMQSDKGSIPDRFSAQQFSDYHSELNMSSLELGDSALYFCASSLKFLQGNYGYTFGSGTRLTVV.

This sequence joins TRBV5-6 and TRBJ1-5, with 7 bases that match TRBD1. The CDR3 extends over 14 amino acids. Germline lookup yields CDR1 SGHDT and CDR2 YYEEEE. Germline trimming cut 5 bases from V and 2 bases from J; bases unmatched to any gene: 4. DNA of the CDR3: TGTGCCAGCAGTTGGGACAGAGGCAATCAGCCCCAGCATTTT. Translating gives CASSWDRGNQPQHF. The whole variable domain, filled in from reference TRBV5-6 and TRBJ1-5, reads DAGVTQSPTHLIKTRGQQVTLRCSPKSGHDTVSWYQQALGQGPQFIFQYYEEEERQRGNFPDRFSGHQFPNYSSELNVNALLLGDSALYLCASSWDRGNQPQHFGDGTRLSIL.

This rearrangement joins TRBV7-7 to TRBJ1-1; D possibly corresponds to TRBD1 (5 bases). The V gene's germline CDR1 is SSHAT and CDR2 FNYEAQ (reference sequence). The CDR3 is made up of 13 amino acids. The DNA for the CDR3 is TGTGCTAGCGCCCTGAACCGACAGTCAAAAGCTTTCTTT. Translating it yields CASALNRQSKAFF.

The chain combines TRBV28 with TRBJ1-5; D gene unclear. CDR1 is MDHEN and CDR2 is SYDVKM in the germline V gene. This CDR3 is 11 amino acids long. Trimming shortened V by 5 bases and J by 4 bases, and 3 bases separated the two germline ends. CDR3 protein: CASSENQPQHF. CDR3 in DNA: TGTGCCAGCAGTGAGAATCAGCCCCAGCATTTT.

The chain combines TRBV4-1 with TRBJ1-5, with a tentative D call TRBD1 (6 bases). The CDR3 covers 15 residues. Germline CDR1 is MGHRA and CDR2 is YSYEKL. V was pared by 0 bases and J by 5 bases, with 11 bases between. In nucleotides, the CDR3 is TGCGCCAGCAGCCAAGATCCGAACAGGGATCAGCCCCAGCATTTT. Translated: CASSQDPNRDQPQHF.

The chain recombines TRBV5-1 with TRBJ1-5; unclear D gene. Trimming removed 4 bases from V and 2 bases from J, with 13 bases in between. Per the germline V gene, CDR1 is SGHRS and CDR2 is YFSETQ. CDR3 length equals 15 residues. The CDR3 DNA follows: TGCGCCAGCAGCCGAATTCCCGGAGGCAATCAGCCCCAGCATTTT. Translating it yields CASSRIPGGNQPQHF.

V and J are TRBV6-1 and TRBJ2-5; TRBD2 agrees at 14 bases. The ends lost 3 bases at V and 7 bases at J; junction bases unmatched: 4. The germline V gene encodes CDR1 MNHNS and CDR2 SASEGT. The CDR3 sequence is 15 residues long. The CDR3 bases are TGTGCCAGCAGTGAGACTAGCGGGGGGGCCTTGACCCAGTACTTC. Amino acid sequence: CASSETSGGALTQYF.

This rearrangement joins TRBV5-1 to TRBJ2-6, with D perhaps TRBD2 (5 bases). CDR1 is SGHRS, CDR2 YFSETQ, per germline. The CDR3 consists of 17 residues. Trimming took 2 bases from V and 0 from J, leaving 12 bases between them. CDR3 region: CASSLVGDSSGANVLTF. CDR3 nucleotide sequence: TGCGCCAGCAGCTTAGTCGGGGATAGCTCTGGGGCCAACGTCCTGACTTTC.

The gene calls are TRBV13 and TRBJ1-5, with D possibly TRBD1 on 5 matching bases. The CDR3 has 14 residues. Trimming left V 4 bases short and J 4 bases short, with 11 bases between. Germline V gives CDR1 PRHDT, CDR2 FYEKMQ (reference sequence). CDR3 DNA: TGTGCCAGCAGCTATTCTGGGGGGAATCAGCCCCAGCATTTT. It specifies CASSYSGGNQPQHF.

The table lists this clone with a count of one. One junction end disagrees with the germline gene, perhaps due to a read error. The chain joins TRBV11-2 to TRBJ1-2, with 7 bases that match TRBD1. The length of the CDR3 is 17 residues. Per the germline V gene, CDR1 is SGHAT and CDR2 is FQNNGV. In DNA, the CDR3 is TGTGCCAGCAACTTAGATGATTGGGGGGACAGCTACTATGGCTACACCTTC. Its translation: CASNLDDWGDSYYGYTF.

This chain connects TRBV27 to TRBJ1-2; TRBD1 agrees at 12 bases. There are 17 residues in the CDR3. V dropped 5 bases and J dropped 2; count of bases not matched to a gene: 9. Germline assignment: CDR1 MNHEY and CDR2 SMNVEV (reference sequence). The CDR3 DNA reads TGTGCCAGCAGTCCACCGGGACAGGGGGCTTCGAACTATGGCTACACCTTC. Its protein product is CASSPPGQGASNYGYTF.

The chain recombines TRBV27 with TRBJ1-1; D not certain. The CDR3 sequence is 13 residues long. The germline V gene encodes CDR1 MNHEY and CDR2 SMNVEV (reference sequence). V lost 7 bases to trimming and J lost 1 base, with 10 bases between them. As DNA, the CDR3 is TGTGCCAGCACGCTCGGCGGGAACACTGAAGCTTTCTTT. Translating gives CASTLGGNTEAFF.